These 16 T cell receptor beta chains were sequenced from one sample in a study of cytomegalovirus exposure and HLA in healthy donors. PCR primers comprised 60 Vbeta and 13 Jbeta primers. Here immunoSEQ multiplex PCR was the method, and the copy in TCRdb shows in-frame clones only, minus some. The sample consists of approximately 82,000 clones, 60% to 85% of them appearing once. Sequencing was done on a sample of PBMCs. These receptors came from a man aged 35-49 years in good health and CMV-seronegative.

The chain links TRBV11-2 to TRBJ1-5; D gene uncertain. CDR3 length: 13 residues. Germline V CDR1 and CDR2: SGHAT, FQNNGV. The V gene lost 2 bases and the J gene lost 5 bases, with 7 bases spanning the gap. The CDR3 nucleotides are TGTGCCAGCAGCTTAATTAGAGATCAGCCCCAGCATTTT. Amino acids: CASSLIRDQPQHF.

The chain employs TRBV6-5 and TRBJ2-7, with TRBD1 matching 8 bases. Germline V CDR1 and CDR2: MNHEY, SVGAGI. V shed 6 bases and J 7 bases; nucleotides not matched to a gene: 5. This CDR3 has 12 residues. The CDR3 region is CASSWTGREQYF. Here the CDR3 DNA reads TGTGCCAGCAGCTGGACAGGGCGTGAGCAGTACTTC.

The CDR3, as DNA: TGTGCTAGTTTCAAGCAGAAGACGGCATACGAGGCTAATGAAAAACTGTTTTTT. Protein: CASFKQKTAYEANEKLFF. The V gene is TRBV4-2, the J gene TRBJ1-4; D is unresolved. This CDR3 has 18 amino acids. Germline CDR1 and CDR2: LGHNA and YNFKEQ.

On this clone itself: A read error may produce the germline difference seen at one junction end. This chain links TRBV19 with TRBJ2-6; TRBD2 matches 10 bases. The CDR3 consists of 17 residues. Germline V gene data show CDR1 as LNHDA and CDR2 as SQIVND (reference sequence). CDR3 amino acids: CASRASGSFSGANGLTF. The CDR3 bases are TGTGCCAGTAGAGCTAGCGGGAGCTTCTCTGGGGCCAACGGCCTGACTTTC. The full variable domain, its missing parts supplied by reference TRBV19 and TRBJ2-6, is DGGITQSPKYLFRKEGQNVTLSCEQNLNHDAMYWYRQDPGQGLRLIYYSQIVNDFQKGDIAEGYSVSREKKESFPLTVTSAQKNPTAFYLCASRASGSFSGANGLTFGAGSRLTVL.

The J gene is TRBJ1-3, the V gene TRBV29-1; D is uncertain. V shed 4 bases and J shed 4 bases, with 8 bases lying between them. CDR1 is SQVTM, CDR2 ANQGSEA, per germline. The CDR3 spans 12 residues. CDR3 nucleotide sequence: TGCAGCGTTGCGACAACGGGAAACACCATATATTTT. It yields the protein CSVATTGNTIYF.

The chain is built from TRBV28 and TRBJ2-5; D may be TRBD1 (6 bases). Gene TRBJ2-7 matches the end of the DNA better, so the J call may be wrong. The length of the CDR3 is 13 residues. Germline CDR1 and CDR2: MDHEN and SYDVKM. The CDR3 here is CASSSQGSYEQYF. CDR3 coding DNA: TGTGCCAGCAGTTCACAGGGCTCCTACGAGCAGTACTTC.

This chain links TRBV6-5 with TRBJ1-2, with no clear D. V was shortened by 0 bases and J by 6 bases, with 8 bases between the two germline ends. CDR1 is MNHEY, CDR2 SVGAGI, per germline. The CDR3 length is 13 residues. The CDR3 coding sequence is TGTGCCAGCAGTTACTCTTACATGGATGGCTACACCTTC. It is translated as CASSYSYMDGYTF.

The rearrangement links TRBV25-1 to TRBJ2-3; D unclear. Trimming pared 2 bases from V and 2 bases from J, leaving 14 bases between. Germline CDR1 and CDR2: MGHDK and SYGVNS. This CDR3 comprises 16 residues. CDR3 amino acids: CASSEVKTTYTDTQYF. The CDR3 DNA sequence: TGTGCCAGCAGTGAAGTCAAAACGACTTACACAGATACGCAGTATTTT.

The V call is TRBV4-2, the J call TRBJ2-1; D unresolved. CDR1 LGHNA and CDR2 YNFKEQ come from the germline V gene. Trimming left V 0 bases short and J 4 bases short, with 7 bases between. This CDR3 is built from 14 residues. CDR3 sequence (DNA): TGTGCCAGCAGCCAAGAGAGCGAATACAATGAGCAGTTCTTC. Its protein is CASSQESEYNEQFF.

The V and J genes are TRBV6-4 and TRBJ2-3; 13 bases align to TRBD2. The CDR3 sequence is 16 residues long. V trimming: 2 bases; J trimming: 4 bases; junction bases outside the gene matches: 3. CDR1 is MRHNA, CDR2 SNTAGT, per germline. This CDR3 is CASSDGLAGESDTQYF. CDR3 nucleotide sequence: TGTGCCAGCAGTGACGGACTAGCGGGAGAGTCAGATACGCAGTATTTT.

The gene calls are TRBV10-3 and TRBJ2-3; D is perhaps TRBD2 (6 bases). The CDR3 consists of 14 residues. V lost 2 bases to trimming and J lost 5 bases, with 11 bases between them. CDR1 and CDR2 (germline): ENHRY, SYGVKD. The CDR3 region has the DNA TGTGCCATCAGTGAGGGAGGGAGACGAGATACGCAGTATTTT. Its protein product is CAISEGGRRDTQYF.

The rearrangement uses TRBV29-1 and TRBJ2-3, with D possibly being TRBD1 (6 bases). V was clipped by 7 bases and J by 3 bases, with 14 bases between them. CDR3 size: 13 residues. Germline V CDR1 and CDR2: SQVTM, ANQGSEA. The CDR3 protein is CSGWGQGTDTQYF. CDR3 coding DNA: TGCAGCGGCTGGGGGCAGGGGACAGATACGCAGTATTTT.

The chain combines TRBV6-5 with TRBJ1-5; no reliable D call. The germline V and J ends were trimmed by 11 bases and 4 bases, with 12 bases remaining between them. Germline CDR1 MNHEY, CDR2 SVGAGI. This CDR3 is 12 amino acids long. CDR3 sequence reads: CARRGSNQPQHF. The CDR3 bases are TGTGCCCGGCGGGGATCAAATCAGCCCCAGCATTTT.

CDR3 coding DNA: TGTGCCAGCAGTGCCCTTACGCGAACCTCCTACGAGCAGTACTTC. Protein: CASSALTRTSYEQYF. The chain has TRBV2 and TRBJ2-7; D not resolved. The CDR3 consists of 15 residues. CDR1 is SNHLY, CDR2 FYNNEI, per germline. V shed 4 bases and J shed 0 bases, with 13 bases lying between them.

The V call is TRBV7-8, the J call TRBJ2-3, with 7 bases fitting TRBD2. Trimming cost V 5 bases and J 3 bases; bases outside gene matches: 8. Germline values: CDR1 SGHVS, CDR2 FQNEAQ. The CDR3 consists of 15 residues. Here the CDR3 reads CASSLGGRRTDTQYF. The CDR3 bases are TGTGCCAGCAGCCTAGGCGGGAGAAGGACAGATACGCAGTATTTT.

This clone was recorded only once. The genes are TRBV5-4 and TRBJ2-5; weak D call: TRBD2 (7 bases). From germline, CDR1 is SGHNT and CDR2 YYREEE (reference sequence). The V end was cut by 0 bases, the J end by 5 bases, with 17 bases between. The CDR3 runs 16 residues. Written as DNA, the CDR3 is TGTGCCAGCAGCTTGGGGAGGGGGGGTCTTGGGGAGACCCAGTACTTC. It translates to CASSLGRGGLGETQYF.